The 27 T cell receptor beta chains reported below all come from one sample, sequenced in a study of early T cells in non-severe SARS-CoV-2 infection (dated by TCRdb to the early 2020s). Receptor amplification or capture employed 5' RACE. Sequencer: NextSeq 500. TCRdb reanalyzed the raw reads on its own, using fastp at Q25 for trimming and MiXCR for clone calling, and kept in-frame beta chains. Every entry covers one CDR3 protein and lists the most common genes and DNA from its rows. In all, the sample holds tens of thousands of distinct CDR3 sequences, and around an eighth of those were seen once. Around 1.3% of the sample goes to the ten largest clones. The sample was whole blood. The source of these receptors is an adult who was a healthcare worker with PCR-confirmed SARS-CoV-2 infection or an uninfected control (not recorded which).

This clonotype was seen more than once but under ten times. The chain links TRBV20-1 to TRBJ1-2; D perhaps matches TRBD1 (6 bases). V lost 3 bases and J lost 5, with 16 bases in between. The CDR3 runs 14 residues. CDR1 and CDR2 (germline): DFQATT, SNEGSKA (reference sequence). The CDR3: CSASLKSTGYGYTF. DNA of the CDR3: TGCAGTGCTAGCCTCAAGAGCACAGGGTATGGCTACACCTTC.

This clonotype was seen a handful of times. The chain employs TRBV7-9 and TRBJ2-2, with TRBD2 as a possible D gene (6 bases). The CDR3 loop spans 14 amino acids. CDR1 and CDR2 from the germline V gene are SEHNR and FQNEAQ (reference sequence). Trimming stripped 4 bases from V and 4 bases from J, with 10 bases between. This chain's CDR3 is CASSWDGGTGELFF. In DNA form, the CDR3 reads TGTGCCAGCAGCTGGGACGGGGGCACCGGGGAGCTGTTTTTT. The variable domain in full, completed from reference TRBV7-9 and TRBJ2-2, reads DTGVSQNPRHKITKRGQNVTFRCDPISEHNRLYWYRQTLGQGPEFLTYFQNEAQLEKSRLLSDRFSAERPKGSFSTLEIQRTEQGDSAMYLCASSWDGGTGELFFGEGSRLTVL.

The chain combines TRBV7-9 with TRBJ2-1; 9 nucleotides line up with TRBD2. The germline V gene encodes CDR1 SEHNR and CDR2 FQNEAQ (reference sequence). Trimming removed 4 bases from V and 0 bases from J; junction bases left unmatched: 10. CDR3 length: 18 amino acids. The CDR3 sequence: CASSSPNSGGPSYNEQFF. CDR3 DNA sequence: TGTGCCAGCAGCTCCCCGAACAGCGGGGGGCCCTCCTACAATGAGCAGTTCTTC.

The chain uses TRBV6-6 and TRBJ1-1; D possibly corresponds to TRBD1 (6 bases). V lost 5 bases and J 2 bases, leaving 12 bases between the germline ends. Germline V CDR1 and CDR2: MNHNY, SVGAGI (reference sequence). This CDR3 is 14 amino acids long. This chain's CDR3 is CASSRGGINTEAFF. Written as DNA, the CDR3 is TGTGCCAGCAGTAGGGGGGGGATTAACACTGAAGCTTTCTTT.

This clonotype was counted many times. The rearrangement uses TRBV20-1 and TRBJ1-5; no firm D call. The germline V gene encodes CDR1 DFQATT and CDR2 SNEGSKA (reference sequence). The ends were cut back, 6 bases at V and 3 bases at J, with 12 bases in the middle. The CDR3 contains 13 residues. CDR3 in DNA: TGCAGTGCCCGGGCCGTTTACAATCAGCCCCAGCATTTT. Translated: CSARAVYNQPQHF.

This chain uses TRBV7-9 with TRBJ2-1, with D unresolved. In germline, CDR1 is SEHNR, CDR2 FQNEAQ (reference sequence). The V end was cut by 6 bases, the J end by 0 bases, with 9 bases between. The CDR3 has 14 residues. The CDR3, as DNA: TGTGCCAGCAGTGTCCGAAGCTCCTACAATGAGCAGTTCTTC. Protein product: CASSVRSSYNEQFF.

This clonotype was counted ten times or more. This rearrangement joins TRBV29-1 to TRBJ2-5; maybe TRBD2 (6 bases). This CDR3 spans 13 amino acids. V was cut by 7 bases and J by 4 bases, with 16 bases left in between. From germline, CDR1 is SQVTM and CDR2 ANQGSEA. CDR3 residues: CSAAGWAGETQYF. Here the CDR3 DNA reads TGCAGCGCTGCGGGGTGGGCCGGAGAGACCCAGTACTTC. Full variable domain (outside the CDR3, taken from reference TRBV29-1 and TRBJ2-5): SAVISQKPSRDICQRGTSLTIQCQVDSQVTMMFWYRQQPGQSLTLIATANQGSEATYESGFVIDKFPISRPNLTFSTLTVSNMSPEDSSIYLCSAAGWAGETQYFGPGTRLLVL.

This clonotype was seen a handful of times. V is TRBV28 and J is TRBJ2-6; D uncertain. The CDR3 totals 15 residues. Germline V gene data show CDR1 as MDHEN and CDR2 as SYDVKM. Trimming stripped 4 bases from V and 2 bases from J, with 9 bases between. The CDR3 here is CASSSPLAGANVLTF. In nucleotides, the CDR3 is TGTGCCAGCAGTTCCCCCTTAGCTGGGGCCAACGTCCTGACTTTC.

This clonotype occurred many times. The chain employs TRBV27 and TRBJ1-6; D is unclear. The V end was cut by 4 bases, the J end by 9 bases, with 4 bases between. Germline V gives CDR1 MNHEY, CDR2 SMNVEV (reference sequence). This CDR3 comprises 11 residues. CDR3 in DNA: TGTGCCAGCAGTTGGGGTTCACCCCTCCACTTT. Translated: CASSWGSPLHF.

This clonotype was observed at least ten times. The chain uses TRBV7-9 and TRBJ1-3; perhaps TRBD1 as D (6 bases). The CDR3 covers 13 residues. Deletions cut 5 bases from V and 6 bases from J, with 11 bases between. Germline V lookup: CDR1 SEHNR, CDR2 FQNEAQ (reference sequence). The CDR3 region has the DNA TGTGCCAGCAGCCCGGGACAAACAAACACCATATATTTT. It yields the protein CASSPGQTNTIYF.

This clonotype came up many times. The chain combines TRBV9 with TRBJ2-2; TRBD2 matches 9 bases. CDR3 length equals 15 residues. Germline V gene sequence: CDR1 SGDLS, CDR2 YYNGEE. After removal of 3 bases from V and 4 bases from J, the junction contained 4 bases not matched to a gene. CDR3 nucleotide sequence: TGTGCCAGCAGCGGAAGCGGGAGGCTCACCGGGGAGCTGTTTTTT. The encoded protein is CASSGSGRLTGELFF.

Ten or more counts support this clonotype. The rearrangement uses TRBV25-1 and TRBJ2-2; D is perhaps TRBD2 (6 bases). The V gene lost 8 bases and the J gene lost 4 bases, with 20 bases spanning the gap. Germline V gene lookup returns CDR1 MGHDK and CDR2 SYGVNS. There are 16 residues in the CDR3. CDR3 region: CASQVPDGSPTGELFF. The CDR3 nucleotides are TGTGCCAGCCAGGTGCCTGACGGGAGTCCCACCGGGGAGCTGTTTTTT.

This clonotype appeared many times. CDR3 nucleotide sequence: TGTGCTAGTGGTTTAATTCACACTGAAGCTTTCTTT. Translating it yields CASGLIHTEAFF. The chain carries TRBV12-5 and TRBJ1-1; D not resolved. The germline CDR1 and CDR2 sequences are LGHNT and FRNRAP. The V end was cut by 3 bases, the J end by 3 bases, with 5 bases between. CDR3 size: 12 residues.

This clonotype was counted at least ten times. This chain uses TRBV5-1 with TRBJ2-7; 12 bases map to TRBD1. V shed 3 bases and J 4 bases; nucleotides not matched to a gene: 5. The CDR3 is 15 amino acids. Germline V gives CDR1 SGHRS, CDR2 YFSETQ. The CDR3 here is CASSYGTGGVYEQYF. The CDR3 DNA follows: TGCGCCAGCAGCTATGGGACAGGGGGCGTTTACGAGCAGTACTTC.

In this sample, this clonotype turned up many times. The CDR3 coding sequence is TGCAGTGCTACCAAACTAGCGGGAGAGACAGCGGAAGAGACCCAGTACTTC. This sequence encodes CSATKLAGETAEETQYF. V usage is TRBV20-1 and J usage is TRBJ2-5; 11 bases line up with TRBD2. This CDR3 contains 17 residues. The germline V gene has CDR1 DFQATT and CDR2 SNEGSKA (reference sequence). The V and J ends lost 4 bases and 3 bases, in that order; junction bases with no gene match: 13.

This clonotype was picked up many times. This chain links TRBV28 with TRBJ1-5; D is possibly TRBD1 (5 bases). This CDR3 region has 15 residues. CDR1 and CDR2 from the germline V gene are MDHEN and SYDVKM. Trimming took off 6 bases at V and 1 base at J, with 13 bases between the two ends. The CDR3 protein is CASRWTEGSNQPQHF. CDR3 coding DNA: TGTGCCAGCAGGTGGACGGAGGGGAGCAATCAGCCCCAGCATTTT.

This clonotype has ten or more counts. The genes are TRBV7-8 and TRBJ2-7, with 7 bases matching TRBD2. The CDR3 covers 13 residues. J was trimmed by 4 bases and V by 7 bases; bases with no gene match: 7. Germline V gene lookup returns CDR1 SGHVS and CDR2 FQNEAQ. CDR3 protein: CASTLGGGYEQYF. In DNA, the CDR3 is TGTGCCAGCACCCTGGGGGGAGGGTACGAGCAGTACTTC.

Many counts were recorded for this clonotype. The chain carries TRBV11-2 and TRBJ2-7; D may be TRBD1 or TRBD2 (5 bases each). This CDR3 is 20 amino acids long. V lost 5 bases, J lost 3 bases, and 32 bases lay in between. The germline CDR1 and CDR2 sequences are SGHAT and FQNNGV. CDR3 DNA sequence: TGTGCCAGCAGCCGTACCGATTATTCAGGGTCGAGAGGGCAATACTACGAGCAGTACTTC. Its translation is CASSRTDYSGSRGQYYEQYF. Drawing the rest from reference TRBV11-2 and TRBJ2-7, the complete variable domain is EAGVAQSPRYKIIEKRQSVAFWCNPISGHATLYWYQQILGQGPKLLIQFQNNGVVDDSQLPKDRFSAERLKGVDSTLKIQPAKLEDSAVYLCASSRTDYSGSRGQYYEQYFGPGTRLTVT.

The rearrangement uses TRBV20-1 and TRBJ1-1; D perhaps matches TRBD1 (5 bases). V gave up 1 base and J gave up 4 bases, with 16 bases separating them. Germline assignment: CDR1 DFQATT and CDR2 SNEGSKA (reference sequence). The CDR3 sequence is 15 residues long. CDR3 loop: CSARVYGTVPTEAFF. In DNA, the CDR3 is TGCAGTGCTAGAGTGTACGGGACTGTGCCCACTGAAGCTTTCTTT.

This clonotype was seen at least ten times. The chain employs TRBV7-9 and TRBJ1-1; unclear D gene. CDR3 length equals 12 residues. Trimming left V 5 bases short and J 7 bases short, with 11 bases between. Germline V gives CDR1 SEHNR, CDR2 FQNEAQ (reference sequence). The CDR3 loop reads CASSQTSLEAFF. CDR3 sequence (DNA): TGTGCCAGCAGCCAAACTAGCCTTGAAGCTTTCTTT.

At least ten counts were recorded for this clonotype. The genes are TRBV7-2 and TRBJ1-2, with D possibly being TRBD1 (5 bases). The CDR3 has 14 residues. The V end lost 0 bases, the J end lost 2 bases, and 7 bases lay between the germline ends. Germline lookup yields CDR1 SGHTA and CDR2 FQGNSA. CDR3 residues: CASSLAPGNYGYTF. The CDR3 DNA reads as TGTGCCAGCAGCTTAGCCCCAGGGAACTATGGCTACACCTTC.

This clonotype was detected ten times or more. CDR3 amino acids: CASSPSSYGYTF. CDR3 nucleotides: TGTGCCAGCAGCCCCAGCAGCTATGGCTACACCTTC. The chain links TRBV14 to TRBJ1-2, with D uncertain. This CDR3 has 12 residues. V was pared by 4 bases and J by 4 bases, with 7 bases between. Germline V lookup: CDR1 SGHDN, CDR2 FVKESK.

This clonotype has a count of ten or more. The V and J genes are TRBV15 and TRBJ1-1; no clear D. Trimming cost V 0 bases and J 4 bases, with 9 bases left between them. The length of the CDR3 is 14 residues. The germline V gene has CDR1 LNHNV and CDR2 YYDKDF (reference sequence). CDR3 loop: CATSRDRVATEAFF. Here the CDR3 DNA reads TGTGCCACCAGCAGAGATAGGGTGGCCACTGAAGCTTTCTTT.

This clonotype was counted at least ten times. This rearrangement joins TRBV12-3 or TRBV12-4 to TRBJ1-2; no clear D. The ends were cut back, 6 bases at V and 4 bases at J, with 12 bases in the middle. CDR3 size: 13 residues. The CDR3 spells CASSPRWSYGYTF. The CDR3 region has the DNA TGTGCCAGCAGCCCTAGGTGGTCCTATGGCTACACCTTC.

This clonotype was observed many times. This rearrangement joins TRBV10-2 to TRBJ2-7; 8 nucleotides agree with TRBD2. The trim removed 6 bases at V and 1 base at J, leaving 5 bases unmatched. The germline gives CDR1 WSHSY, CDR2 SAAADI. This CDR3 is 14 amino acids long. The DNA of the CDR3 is TGCGCCAGCAGCGCGGGACTAGGTTCCTACGAGCAGTACTTC. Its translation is CASSAGLGSYEQYF.

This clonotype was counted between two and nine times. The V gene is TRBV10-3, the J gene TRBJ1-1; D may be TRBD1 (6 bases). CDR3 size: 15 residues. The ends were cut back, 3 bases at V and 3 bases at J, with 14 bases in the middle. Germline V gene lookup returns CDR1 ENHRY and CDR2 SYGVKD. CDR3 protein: CAISDWSGEDTEAFF. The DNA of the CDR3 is TGTGCCATCAGTGATTGGTCAGGGGAGGACACTGAAGCTTTCTTT.

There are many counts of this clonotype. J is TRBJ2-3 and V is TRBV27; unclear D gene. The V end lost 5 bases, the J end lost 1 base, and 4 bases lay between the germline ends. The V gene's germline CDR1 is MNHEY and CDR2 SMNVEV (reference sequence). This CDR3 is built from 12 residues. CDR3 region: CASSTGTDTQYF. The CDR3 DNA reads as TGTGCCAGCAGTACAGGCACAGATACGCAGTATTTT.